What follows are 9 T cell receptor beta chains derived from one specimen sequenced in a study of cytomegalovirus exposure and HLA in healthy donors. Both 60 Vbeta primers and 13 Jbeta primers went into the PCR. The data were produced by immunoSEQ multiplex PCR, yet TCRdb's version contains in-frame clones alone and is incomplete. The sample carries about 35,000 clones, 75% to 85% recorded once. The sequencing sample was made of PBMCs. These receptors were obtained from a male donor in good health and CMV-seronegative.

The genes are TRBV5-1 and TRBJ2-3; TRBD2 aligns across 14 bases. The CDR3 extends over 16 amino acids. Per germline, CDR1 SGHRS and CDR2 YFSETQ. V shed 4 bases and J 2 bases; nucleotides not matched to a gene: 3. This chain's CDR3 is CASSVTSGGVTDTQYF. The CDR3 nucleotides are TGCGCCAGCAGCGTGACTAGCGGGGGGGTCACAGATACGCAGTATTTT.

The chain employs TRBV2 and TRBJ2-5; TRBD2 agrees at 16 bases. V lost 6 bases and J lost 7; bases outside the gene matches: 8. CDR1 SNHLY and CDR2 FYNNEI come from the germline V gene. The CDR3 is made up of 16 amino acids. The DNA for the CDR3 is TGTGCCAGCAGGGCGCCCGGGACTAGCGGGGGGGGGACCCAGTACTTC. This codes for CASRAPGTSGGGTQYF.

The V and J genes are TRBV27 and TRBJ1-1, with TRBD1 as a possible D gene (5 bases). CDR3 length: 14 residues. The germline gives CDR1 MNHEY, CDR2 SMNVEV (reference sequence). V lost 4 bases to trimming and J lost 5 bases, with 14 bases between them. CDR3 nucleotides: TGTGCCAGCAGTTCGACAGTCGAAGGGACTGAAGCTTTCTTT. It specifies CASSSTVEGTEAFF.

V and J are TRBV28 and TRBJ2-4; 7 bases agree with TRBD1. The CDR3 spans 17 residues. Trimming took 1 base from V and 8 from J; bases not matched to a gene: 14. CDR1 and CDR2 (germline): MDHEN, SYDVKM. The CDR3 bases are TGTGCCAGCAGTTTATCCAGGGGACAGCTTAGGACGCACATTCAGTACTTC. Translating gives CASSLSRGQLRTHIQYF.

The CDR3 DNA sequence: TGCAGCGTTGAATCGGACAGGGGCATAGAGACCCAGTACTTC. It specifies CSVESDRGIETQYF. The V call is TRBV29-1, the J call TRBJ2-5; 9 bases fit TRBD1. The CDR3 runs 14 residues. With V trimmed by 2 bases and J by 4 bases, 5 bases remained unmatched. Per germline, CDR1 SQVTM and CDR2 ANQGSEA.

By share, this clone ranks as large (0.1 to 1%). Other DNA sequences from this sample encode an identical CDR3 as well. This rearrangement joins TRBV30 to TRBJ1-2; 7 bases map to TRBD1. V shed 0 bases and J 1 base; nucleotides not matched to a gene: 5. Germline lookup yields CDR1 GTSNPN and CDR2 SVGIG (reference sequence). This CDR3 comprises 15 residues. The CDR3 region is CAWSVGTAHNYGYTF. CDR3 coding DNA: TGTGCCTGGAGTGTAGGGACAGCCCATAACTATGGCTACACCTTC.

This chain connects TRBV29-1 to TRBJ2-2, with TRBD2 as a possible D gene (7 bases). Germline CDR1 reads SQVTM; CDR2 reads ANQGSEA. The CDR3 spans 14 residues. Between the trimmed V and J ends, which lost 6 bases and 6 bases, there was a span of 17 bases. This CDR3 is CSVRRGGESGELFF. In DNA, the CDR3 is TGCAGCGTACGAAGGGGGGGCGAGTCCGGGGAGCTGTTTTTT.

In DNA form, the CDR3 reads TGCGCCAGCACCACGACAGGGGCGGAAAAACTGTTTTTT. Protein: CASTTTGAEKLFF. The chain links TRBV5-1 to TRBJ1-4, with 8 bases aligning to TRBD1. The length of the CDR3 is 13 residues. Germline V gives CDR1 SGHRS, CDR2 YFSETQ. The V segment lost 6 bases and the J segment 8 bases; nucleotides outside the gene matches: 6.

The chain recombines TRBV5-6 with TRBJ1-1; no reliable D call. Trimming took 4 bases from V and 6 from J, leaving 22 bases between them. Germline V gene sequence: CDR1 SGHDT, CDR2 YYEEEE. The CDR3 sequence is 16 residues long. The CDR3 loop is CASSQGPFGNRAEAFF. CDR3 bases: TGTGCCAGCAGCCAAGGACCTTTCGGGAATCGCGCTGAAGCTTTCTTT.